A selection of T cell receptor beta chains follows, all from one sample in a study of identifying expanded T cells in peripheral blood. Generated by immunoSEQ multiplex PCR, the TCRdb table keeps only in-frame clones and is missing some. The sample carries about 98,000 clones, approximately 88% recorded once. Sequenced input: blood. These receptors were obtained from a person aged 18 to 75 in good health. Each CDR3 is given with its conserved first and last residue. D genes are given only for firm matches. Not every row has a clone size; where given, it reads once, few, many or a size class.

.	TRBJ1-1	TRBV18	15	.	CASSPGGTLNTEAFF	TGTGCCAGCTCACCTGGAGGCACACTGAACACTGAAGCTTTCTTT
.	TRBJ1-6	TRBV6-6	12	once	CASSQAYSPLHF	TGTGCCAGCAGCCAGGCATATTCACCCCTCCACTTT
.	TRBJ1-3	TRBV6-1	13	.	CASSEGWLNTIYF	TGTGCCAGCAGTGAAGGGTGGCTAAACACCATATATTTT
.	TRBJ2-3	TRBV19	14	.	CASSNGGGTDTQYF	TGTGCCAGTAGTAACGGCGGGGGCACAGATACGCAGTATTTT
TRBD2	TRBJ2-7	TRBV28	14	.	CASSLGGRVYEQYF	TGTGCCAGCAGTTTGGGGGGGAGGGTGTACGAGCAGTACTTC
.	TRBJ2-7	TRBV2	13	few	CASEALSRGEQYF	TGTGCCAGCGAAGCACTAAGTCGGGGCGAGCAGTACTTC
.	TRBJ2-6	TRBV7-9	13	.	CASSLLGANVLTF	TGTGCCAGCAGCCTCTTAGGGGCCAACGTCCTGACTTTC
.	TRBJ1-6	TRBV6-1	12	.	CASSEFGGQLHF	TGTGCCAGCAGTGAATTTGGGGGCCAACTCCACTTT
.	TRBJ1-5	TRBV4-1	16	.	CASSPYSVSGNQPQHF	TGCGCCAGCAGCCCTTACTCGGTATCAGGCAATCAGCCCCAGCATTTT
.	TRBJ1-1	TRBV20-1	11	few	CSASGDSEAFF	TGCAGTGCTAGCGGGGATAGTGAAGCTTTCTTT
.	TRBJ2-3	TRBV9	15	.	CASSVALAGTDTQYF	TGTGCCAGCAGCGTAGCTCTCGCGGGCACAGATACGCAGTATTTT
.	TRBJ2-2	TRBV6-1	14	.	CASTTGANTGELFF	TGTGCCAGCACAACGGGGGCGAACACCGGGGAGCTGTTTTTT
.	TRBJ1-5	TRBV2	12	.	CASSAQSQPQHF	TGTGCCAGCAGTGCCCAAAGTCAGCCCCAGCATTTT
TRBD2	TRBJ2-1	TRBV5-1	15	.	CASRSAGGSTNEQFF	TGCGCCAGCAGGTCAGCGGGAGGATCGACCAATGAGCAGTTCTTC
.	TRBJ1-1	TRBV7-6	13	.	CASSGQLNTEAFF	TGTGCCAGCAGCGGACAGCTGAACACTGAAGCTTTCTTT
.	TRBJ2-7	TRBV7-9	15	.	CASSPTVGARDEQYF	TGTGCCAGCAGCCCCACCGTGGGGGCTCGGGACGAGCAGTACTTC
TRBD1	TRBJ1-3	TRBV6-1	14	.	CAIQGANSGNTIYF	TGTGCCATTCAGGGGGCCAACTCTGGAAACACCATATATTTT
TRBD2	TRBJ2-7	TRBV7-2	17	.	CASSLSGAGGSSYEQYF	TGTGCCAGCAGCTTATCGGGCGCGGGGGGGTCCTCCTACGAGCAGTACTTC
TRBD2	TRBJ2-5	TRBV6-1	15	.	CASSESGGAAETQYF	TGTGCCAGCAGCGAAAGCGGGGGGGCCGCAGAGACCCAGTACTTC
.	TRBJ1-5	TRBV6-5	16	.	CASSYRWQPLLQPQHF	TGTGCCAGCAGTTACAGGTGGCAGCCCCTTCTTCAGCCCCAGCATTTT
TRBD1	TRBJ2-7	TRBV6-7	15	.	CASSYMSGQAYEQYF	TGTGCCAGCAGTTACATGTCGGGACAGGCGTACGAGCAGTACTTC
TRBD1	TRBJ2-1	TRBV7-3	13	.	CASSRDSYNEQFF	TGTGCCAGCAGCAGGGACAGCTACAATGAGCAGTTCTTC